This note documents a single T cell receptor beta chain sequence. In the study's own analysis: Estimation of nucleated cell counts was performed using reference gene primer amplification. The method was immunoSEQ multiplex PCR; TCRdb's version includes in-frame clones alone and lacks a portion of them. V and J calls and clone size are copied from that table; D and trimming were computed from the DNA. The data contain about 58,000 clones, roughly 79% of them singletons. The CDR3 spans 16 residues. CDR1 and CDR2 from the germline V gene are SGHRS and YFSETQ. Trimming removed 4 bases from V and 1 base from J; junction bases left unmatched: 8. This sample is part of a study of blood T cell repertoires in COVID-19. Study details: Samples representing acute and convalescent COVID-19 were sourced from the United States, Italy and Spain. PBMCs, B-cell-depleted T cells, or T cells provided the cDNA or gDNA that made up the material.

Sequenced material: peripheral blood. The receptor was isolated from a human donor in a cohort sampled during active COVID-19. V gene TRBV5-1 combines with J gene TRBJ2-3; 8 nucleotides match TRBD1. CDR3 residues: CASSPQGVSGTDTQYF. In nucleotides, the CDR3 is TGCGCCAGCAGCCCACAGGGGGTATCCGGCACAGATACGCAGTATTTT.